This entry lists 12 T cell receptor beta chains sequenced from one sample in a study of blood T cell repertoires in COVID-19. The data were produced by immunoSEQ multiplex PCR, yet TCRdb's version contains in-frame clones alone and is incomplete. Of 260,000 or so clones in the sample, approximately 86% were seen once. What was sequenced was PBMCs or T cells enriched from blood (not recorded which). The origin of the receptors is a woman under 40 with acute COVID-19.

This chain joins TRBV10-1 and TRBJ1-6; 7 positions match TRBD1. V lost 6 bases and J lost 6; bases outside the gene matches: 2. This CDR3 comprises 13 residues. Germline CDR1 reads WNHNN; CDR2 reads SYGVQD (reference sequence). CDR3 sequence (DNA): TGCGCCAGCAGCTGGGACAGTAATTCACCCCTCCACTTT. This gives the protein CASSWDSNSPLHF.

V and J are TRBV19 and TRBJ1-2; possibly TRBD1 for D (5 bases). The ends were cut back, 8 bases at V and 3 bases at J, with 16 bases in the middle. The CDR3 is made up of 14 amino acids. The V gene's germline CDR1 is LNHDA and CDR2 SQIVND (reference sequence). The CDR3 DNA reads as TGTGCCAGTTCGACTCAGGGTGGGGACTATGGCTACACCTTC. Translation: CASSTQGGDYGYTF.

This clone came up a few times. For the CDR3, the DNA is TGTGCCAGCAGTAAAGGGGATAGCAATCAGCCCCAGCATTTT. It is translated as CASSKGDSNQPQHF. The chain employs TRBV7-8 and TRBJ1-5, with D tentatively TRBD1 (5 bases). Germline V CDR1 and CDR2: SGHVS, FQNEAQ. The CDR3 consists of 14 residues. Trimming left V 6 bases short and J 0 bases short, with 9 bases between.

The chain combines TRBV5-3 with TRBJ2-7; 7 bases fit TRBD1. TRBV5-3 is an ORF, with its function uncertain. Trimming took 4 bases from V and 2 from J; bases not matched to a gene: 9. The CDR3 spans 15 residues. CDR3 protein: CARSKPRGTAYEQYF. The DNA of the CDR3 is TGTGCCAGAAGCAAGCCCAGAGGGACAGCCTACGAGCAGTACTTC.

V usage is TRBV11-3 and J usage is TRBJ2-7; a weak D match, TRBD1 (5 bases). This CDR3 has 13 amino acids. The germline V gene has CDR1 SGHNT and CDR2 YENEEA. V lost 0 bases to trimming and J lost 5 bases, with 8 bases between them. The CDR3 region has the DNA TGTGCCAGCAGCTTAGACGTCAGGGACGAGCAGTACTTC. It yields the protein CASSLDVRDEQYF. The full variable domain, rest sourced from reference TRBV11-3 and TRBJ2-7, is EAGVVQSPRYKIIEKKQPVAFWCNPISGHNTLYWYLQNLGQGPELLIRYENEEAVDDSQLPKDRFSAERLKGVDSTLKIQPAELGDSAVYLCASSLDVRDEQYFGPGTRLTVT.

The J gene is TRBJ1-1, the V gene TRBV3-1 (or the pseudogene TRBV3-2), with TRBD1 matching 7 bases. Germline trimming cut 5 bases from V and 5 bases from J; bases unmatched to any gene: 8. The germline V gene has CDR1 LGHDT and CDR2 YNNKEL (reference sequence). This CDR3 has 14 residues. CDR3 DNA: TGTGCCAGCAGCGCACACAGGGGTTGGACTGAAGCTTTCTTT. Translated: CASSAHRGWTEAFF.

The V call is TRBV7-6, the J call TRBJ1-3; TRBD1 aligns across 7 bases. V was pared by 1 base and J by 2 bases, with 5 bases of the junction left unmatched. Germline lookup yields CDR1 SGHVS and CDR2 FNYEAQ. The length of the CDR3 is 16 residues. In DNA form, the CDR3 reads TGTGCCAGCAGCTTAGGGGACAGACTAGCTGGAAACACCATATATTTT. Protein sequence: CASSLGDRLAGNTIYF.

V is TRBV6-2 or TRBV6-3 and J is TRBJ2-3; tentatively, D is TRBD1 (5 bases). Deletions cut 2 bases from V and 8 bases from J, with 14 bases between. The V gene's germline CDR1 is MNHEY and CDR2 SVGEGT. This CDR3 has 14 amino acids. Here the CDR3 reads CASSYDGQGGTQYF. Here the CDR3 DNA reads TGTGCCAGCAGTTACGATGGACAAGGCGGTACGCAGTATTTT.

V is TRBV7-2 and J is TRBJ1-5; D is unclear. The CDR3 extends over 12 amino acids. Germline V gene data show CDR1 as SGHTA and CDR2 as FQGNSA. V was cut by 1 base and J by 5 bases, with 3 bases left in between. Here the CDR3 DNA reads TGTGCCAGCAGCTTAGGAGATCAGCCCCAGCATTTT. It specifies CASSLGDQPQHF.

This rearrangement joins TRBV14 to TRBJ2-7; the D is unclear. The CDR3 is 13 amino acids. The V gene lost 4 bases and the J gene lost 6 bases, with 13 bases spanning the gap. CDR1 is SGHDN and CDR2 is FVKESK in the germline V gene. The chain's CDR3 is CASSLLFFSEQYF. The CDR3 nucleotides are TGTGCCAGCAGCCTCCTCTTCTTTTCCGAGCAGTACTTC.

The rearrangement links TRBV19 to TRBJ1-5; a weak D match, TRBD1 (5 bases). CDR1 is LNHDA and CDR2 is SQIVND in the germline V gene (reference sequence). CDR3 length equals 14 residues. The V and J ends lost 6 bases and 6 bases respectively, with 15 bases between them. The CDR3 DNA is TGTGCCAGTAGCAACATCCAGGGATCTCAGCCCCAGCATTTT. It specifies CASSNIQGSQPQHF.

The chain joins TRBV7-2 to TRBJ1-2; the match to TRBD1 covers 8 bases. Germline V gene sequence: CDR1 SGHTA, CDR2 FQGNSA. With V trimmed by 5 bases and J by 2 bases, 10 bases remained unmatched. The CDR3 length is 16 residues. DNA of the CDR3: TGTGCCAGCAGCACTCAGACAGGGGCCCTAAACTATGGCTACACCTTC. Translated: CASSTQTGALNYGYTF. Together with reference TRBV7-2 and TRBJ1-2, the CDR3 gives the full variable domain: GAGVSQSPSNKVTEKGKDVELRCDPISGHTALYWYRQSLGQGLEFLIYFQGNSAPDKSGLPSDRFSAERTGGSVSTLTIQRTQQEDSAVYLCASSTQTGALNYGYTFGSGTRLTVV.